This TCR beta chain was identified in a study of T cell responses to AZD1222 COVID-19 vaccine. Whole-study results and caveats: Baseline serostatus was positive in only a handful of AZD1222 recipients. Unmutated variant regions reportedly attract nearly half of all spike-specific TCRs.

Per the germline V gene, CDR1 is ENHRY and CDR2 is SYGVKD. With 6 bases removed from V and 0 bases from J, the gap between germline ends came to 6 bases. CDR3 length: 13 residues. Using immunoSEQ multiplex PCR, the repertoire was profiled, and TCRdb retains in-frame clones only, with some absent. In the table there are some 120,000 clones, roughly 84% of which are singletons. Points on this clone: Its antigen is unknown.

The sequenced sample was peripheral blood, obtained on day 0 of AZD1222 vaccination. The rearrangement uses TRBV10-3 and TRBJ1-3; D unclear. The receptor was derived from an adult in good health. The CDR3 sequence: CAIRVFSGNTIYF. CDR3 coding DNA: TGTGCCATCAGAGTCTTCTCTGGAAACACCATATATTTT.